This TCR beta chain was found in a study of T and B cells in COVID-19 patients. The germline V gene has CDR1 SQVTM and CDR2 ANQGSEA. The ends lost 6 bases at V and 6 bases at J; junction bases unmatched: 4. The length of the CDR3 is 13 residues. Multiplex PCR with BIOMED2 TRB-A/B primer pools amplified TRB rearrangements. MiXCR was run by TCRdb on the multiplex PCR reads, yielding one entry per CDR3 protein. The table records roughly 8,100 distinct CDR3 sequences, roughly 31% of them present only once. Blood genomic DNA input for TRB amplification was 250-500 ng. Judged by abundance, this clonotype is medium-sized.

Sequencing was performed on blood. The rearrangement uses TRBV29-1 and TRBJ1-5, with 11 bases lining up with TRBD1. The TCR originated in a human donor with active COVID-19. CDR3 sequence reads: CSVGTGGGQPQHF. CDR3 sequence (DNA): TGCAGCGTGGGGACAGGGGGTGGTCAGCCCCAGCATTTT.